These 9 T cell receptor beta chains came from one sample sequenced in a study of OX40 agonist ivuxolimab in advanced cancers. Here immunoSEQ multiplex PCR was the method, and the copy in TCRdb shows in-frame clones only, minus some. The sample records about 11,000 clones, about 80% being singletons. This specimen was CD4+ or CD8+ T cells sorted from blood, taken in a trial of the OX40 agonist ivuxolimab. The source of these receptors is an adult with an advanced solid tumor such as melanoma, head and neck, liver or kidney cancer.

This clone was seen just once. The chain combines TRBV15 with TRBJ2-5; a weak D match, TRBD1 (6 bases). The J call may be in error: the DNA end matches TRBJ2-7 better. This CDR3 comprises 15 residues. Germline lookup yields CDR1 LNHNV and CDR2 YYDKDF (reference sequence). CDR3 amino acids: CATSKGARGYDEQYF. CDR3 bases: TGTGCCACCAGCAAGGGAGCCAGGGGATACGACGAGCAGTACTTC.

This clone was picked up one time. The chain uses TRBV4-1 and TRBJ2-1; D tentatively fits TRBD1 or TRBD2 (5 bases each). Trimming pared 0 bases from V and 6 bases from J, leaving 12 bases between. Germline V gene lookup returns CDR1 MGHRA and CDR2 YSYEKL. This CDR3 has 15 residues. The CDR3 sequence is CASSQEGWGSNEQFF. The CDR3, as DNA: TGCGCCAGCAGCCAAGAGGGGTGGGGGAGCAATGAGCAGTTCTTC.

The chain employs TRBV19 and TRBJ2-7; weak D call: TRBD2 (5 bases). The CDR3 loop spans 14 amino acids. Germline assignment: CDR1 LNHDA and CDR2 SQIVND (reference sequence). The ends were cut back, 1 base at V and 6 bases at J, with 13 bases in the middle. CDR3 amino acids: CASSIVTGTAEQYF. CDR3 nucleotide sequence: TGTGCCAGTAGTATAGTTACGGGAACGGCCGAGCAGTACTTC.

The V and J genes are TRBV11-2 and TRBJ2-7; no definite D call. The CDR3 spans 14 residues. Germline V gene lookup returns CDR1 SGHAT and CDR2 FQNNGV. The V end lost 1 base, the J end lost 0 bases, and 7 bases lay between the germline ends. The DNA of the CDR3 is TGTGCCAGCAGCTTAGCTGGTTACTCCTACGAGCAGTACTTC. Amino acid sequence: CASSLAGYSYEQYF.

V gene TRBV15 combines with J gene TRBJ2-3, with 8 bases lining up with TRBD2. J was trimmed by 2 bases and V by 5 bases; bases with no gene match: 6. Germline lookup yields CDR1 LNHNV and CDR2 YYDKDF (reference sequence). There are 15 residues in the CDR3. Written as DNA, the CDR3 is TGTGCCACCAGCTCTATAGCGGGACCCACAGATACGCAGTATTTT. Residues: CATSSIAGPTDTQYF.

CDR3 coding DNA: TGTGCCAGCAGCCCGGGGGGGCACGAGCAGTACTTC. This translates into CASSPGGHEQYF. The chain combines TRBV11-3 with TRBJ2-7, with 8 bases fitting TRBD2. Germline CDR1 and CDR2: SGHNT and YENEEA. The CDR3 runs 12 residues. V was clipped by 5 bases and J by 5 bases; unmatched bases: 2.

This clone qualifies as medium-sized. V and J are TRBV9 and TRBJ1-4; 7 nucleotides align to TRBD1. The CDR3 is 15 amino acids. The V gene end was trimmed by 4 bases and the J gene end by 4 bases; junction bases not matched to a gene: 7. The germline CDR1 and CDR2 sequences are SGDLS and YYNGEE. CDR3 protein: CASSPRTGFNEKLFF. Here the CDR3 DNA reads TGTGCCAGCAGCCCCCGGACAGGATTTAATGAAAAACTGTTTTTT. The full variable domain, completed using reference TRBV9 and TRBJ1-4, is DSGVTQTPKHLITATGQRVTLRCSPRSGDLSVYWYQQSLDQGLQFLIQYYNGEERAKGNILERFSAQQFPDLHSELNLSSLELGDSALYFCASSPRTGFNEKLFFGSGTQLSVL.

This chain uses TRBV5-1 with TRBJ2-7, with D tentatively TRBD2 (6 bases). CDR1 and CDR2 from the germline V gene are SGHRS and YFSETQ. Trimming took off 3 bases at V and 6 bases at J, with 13 bases between the two ends. The CDR3 consists of 13 residues. The CDR3 protein is CASSSTPGGEQYF. The CDR3 DNA reads TGCGCCAGCAGCTCGACACCCGGGGGCGAGCAGTACTTC.

CDR3 bases: TGTGCCAGCAACATAGGGGGTCCCTCCTATGGCTACACCTTC. Translating it yields CASNIGGPSYGYTF. The chain carries TRBV6-1 and TRBJ1-2; TRBD1 is a possible D gene (6 bases). V was shortened by 7 bases and J by 4 bases, with 16 bases between the two germline ends. Looked up from germline, CDR1 is MNHNS and CDR2 is SASEGT. CDR3 length equals 14 residues.